This T cell receptor (beta chain) was captured by sequencing in a study of blood T cell repertoires in COVID-19. Study-wide background: T cells, B-cell-depleted T cells, or PBMCs provided the cDNA or gDNA that served as material.

Sequencing was performed with immunoSEQ multiplex PCR; in TCRdb, only in-frame clones are kept and a portion is missing. This table holds 100,000 to 150,000 clones, around 70% found once. J gave up 5 bases and V 4 bases, and 6 bases lay outside the gene matches. There are 15 residues in the CDR3. The V gene's germline CDR1 is MNHEY and CDR2 SMNVEV (reference sequence). This TCR was recovered from a man between 60 and 75 years old with acute or convalescent COVID-19. V usage is TRBV27 and J usage is TRBJ2-7; 12 bases match TRBD1. Source material: peripheral blood. Written as DNA, the CDR3 is TGTGCCAGCAGTTGGAAGGGACAGGGGGCGAACGAGCAGTACTTC. Translating gives CASSWKGQGANEQYF.